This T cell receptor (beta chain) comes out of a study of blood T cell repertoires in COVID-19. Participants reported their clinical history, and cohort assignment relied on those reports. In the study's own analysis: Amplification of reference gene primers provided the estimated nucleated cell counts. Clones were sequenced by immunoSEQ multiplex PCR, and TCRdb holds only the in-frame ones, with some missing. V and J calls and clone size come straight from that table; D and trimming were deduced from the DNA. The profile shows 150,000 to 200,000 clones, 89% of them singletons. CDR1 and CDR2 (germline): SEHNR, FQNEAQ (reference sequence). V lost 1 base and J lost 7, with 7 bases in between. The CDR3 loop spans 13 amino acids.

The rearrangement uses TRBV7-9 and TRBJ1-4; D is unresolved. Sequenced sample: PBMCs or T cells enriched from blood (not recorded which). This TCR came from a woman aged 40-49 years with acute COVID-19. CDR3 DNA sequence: TGTGCCAGCAGCTTAGACTACACTGAAAAACTGTTTTTT. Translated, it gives CASSLDYTEKLFF.